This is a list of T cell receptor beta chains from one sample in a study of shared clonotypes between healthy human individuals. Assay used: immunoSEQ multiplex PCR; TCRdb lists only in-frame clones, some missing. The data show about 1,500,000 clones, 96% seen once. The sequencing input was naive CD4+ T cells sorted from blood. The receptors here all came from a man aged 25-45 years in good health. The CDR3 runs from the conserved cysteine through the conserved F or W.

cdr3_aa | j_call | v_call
CASSLRDRAPSYEQYF | TRBJ2-7 | TRBV28
CASSIARQPQHF | TRBJ1-5 | TRBV19
CASSRYRGNYGYTF | TRBJ1-2 | TRBV6-5
CASSSYEGPARPQHF | TRBJ1-5 | TRBV7-2
CASSPPIRQPQHF | TRBJ1-5 | TRBV19
CASSLSGRGQETQYF | TRBJ2-5 | TRBV27
CASSVGPGLAGGLNTGELFF | TRBJ2-2 | TRBV9
CASTANYGYTF | TRBJ1-2 | TRBV28
CASSPLTSGGPYNEQFF | TRBJ2-1 | TRBV19
CASSSGSGRRETQYF | TRBJ2-5 | TRBV5-1
CASSGGTSQETQYF | TRBJ2-5 | TRBV5-1
CASSPGVNYNWNEQFF | TRBJ2-1 | TRBV28
CASSFNSGTGAEKLFF | TRBJ1-4 | TRBV28
CAWSPRNAYGYTF | TRBJ1-2 | TRBV30
CASSLGYSGEQYF | TRBJ2-7 | TRBV27
CVRSLGLAATYEQYF | TRBJ2-7 | TRBV7-5
CASSVNPGTQRTSGRAYDTDTQYF | TRBJ2-3 | TRBV9
CASSDDRGDEQFF | TRBJ2-1 | TRBV2
CASSPRLAPTNEQFF | TRBJ2-1 | TRBV5-4
CASSYGSTDTQYF | TRBJ2-3 | TRBV2
CASSQAPGTANTEAFF | TRBJ1-1 | TRBV4-3
CRATANTEAFF | TRBJ1-1 | TRBV20-1
CAISVKDRASNTGELFF | TRBJ2-2 | TRBV10-3
CASSEQGVHEQYF | TRBJ2-7 | TRBV6-1
CASSPIGSREGYTF | TRBJ1-2 | TRBV19
CASSPEDHRTDTQYF | TRBJ2-3 | TRBV5-1
CASSDPRGTDTQYF | TRBJ2-3 | TRBV9
CASSPGTGPGNTIYF | TRBJ1-3 | TRBV7-7
CASSQDDRTSGTQETQYF | TRBJ2-5 | TRBV4-3
CASSLGQDSGGQPQHF | TRBJ1-5 | TRBV18
CASLQKRSGVGSTDTQYF | TRBJ2-3 | TRBV13
CASSLARTGVKNEQFF | TRBJ2-1 | TRBV7-8
CASSFPRLAEEKSSYNEQFF | TRBJ2-1 | TRBV28
CASRGQGNTGELFF | TRBJ2-2 | TRBV5-1
CASSLKDEQYF | TRBJ2-7 | TRBV7-2
CASSWGRNTEAFF | TRBJ1-1 | TRBV14
CASSFLRIVSYEQYF | TRBJ2-7 | TRBV28
CASGWSSNQPQHF | TRBJ1-5 | TRBV6-5
CASSLWSGSSYNEQFF | TRBJ2-1 | TRBV5-5
CASRSHDSGNTIYF | TRBJ1-3 | TRBV28
CAISEGRAEAFF | TRBJ1-1 | TRBV10-3
CASSPGGPADYGYTF | TRBJ1-2 | TRBV2
CASSGGMNTEAFF | TRBJ1-1 | TRBV18
CASSQDPGPGKLFF | TRBJ1-4 | TRBV4-2
CASSESTRHGLYNEQFF | TRBJ2-1 | TRBV6-1
CASRLTGANEQYF | TRBJ2-7 | TRBV2
CASSMGPNTGELFF | TRBJ2-2 | TRBV19
CASSPAGQGNSPLHF | TRBJ1-6 | TRBV25-1
CASSVMDTQYF | TRBJ2-3 | TRBV6-1
CASKRTSGTGELFF | TRBJ2-2 | TRBV7-3
CASSVGRDEQFF | TRBJ2-1 | TRBV9
CASRQQGAGTDTQYF | TRBJ2-3 | TRBV19
CAIQPPPIGGYTF | TRBJ1-2 | TRBV28
CASSEDVTSGRHPTYPGELFF | TRBJ2-2 | TRBV6-1
CASSVATGGRYYEQYF | TRBJ2-7 | TRBV9
CASSPSGGYDTQYF | TRBJ2-3 | TRBV9
CASSLGDLGAGTRVQFF | TRBJ2-1 | TRBV7-6